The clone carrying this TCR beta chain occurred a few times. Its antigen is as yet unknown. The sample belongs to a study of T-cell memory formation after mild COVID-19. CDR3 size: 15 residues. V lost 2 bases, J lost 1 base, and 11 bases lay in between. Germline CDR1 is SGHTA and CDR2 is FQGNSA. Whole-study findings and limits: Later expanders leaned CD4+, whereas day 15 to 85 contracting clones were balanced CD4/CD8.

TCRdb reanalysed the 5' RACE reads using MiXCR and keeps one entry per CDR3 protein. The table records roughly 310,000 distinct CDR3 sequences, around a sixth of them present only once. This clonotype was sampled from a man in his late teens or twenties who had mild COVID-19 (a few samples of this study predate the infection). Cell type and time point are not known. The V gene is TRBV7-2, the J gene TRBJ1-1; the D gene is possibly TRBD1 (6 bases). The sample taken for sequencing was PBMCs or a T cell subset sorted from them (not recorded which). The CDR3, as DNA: TGTGCCAGCAGCTTACAGGGGTGGGGGAACACTGAAGCTTTCTTT. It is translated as CASSLQGWGNTEAFF. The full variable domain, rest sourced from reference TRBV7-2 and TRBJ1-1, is GAGVSQSPSNKVTEKGKDVELRCDPISGHTALYWYRQSLGQGLEFLIYFQGNSAPDKSGLPSDRFSAERTGGSVSTLTIQRTQQEDSAVYLCASSLQGWGNTEAFFGQGTRLTVV.